Here is one T cell receptor (beta chain) with its context. The antigen is unknown. Here immunoSEQ multiplex PCR was the method, and the copy in TCRdb shows in-frame clones only, minus some. Among around 55,000 clones, more than 75% were seen once, and the ten largest hold over 9.5%. This sample is part of a study of OX40 agonist ivuxolimab in advanced cancers. For the study at large: Of the patients, three showed partial responses, one with hepatocellular carcinoma and two with cutaneous melanoma.

The V gene's germline CDR1 is SGDLS and CDR2 YYNGEE. Deletions cut 4 bases from V and 5 bases from J, with 15 bases between. This CDR3 is 14 amino acids long. Study conclusions and caveats: Some patients without response likewise showed low normalized clonal expansion.

The receptor comes from an adult with an advanced solid tumor such as melanoma, head and neck, liver or kidney cancer. The chain employs TRBV9 and TRBJ1-1; a weak D match, TRBD1 (6 bases). The sample consisted of CD4+ or CD8+ T cells sorted from blood, taken in a trial of the OX40 agonist ivuxolimab. The CDR3 coding sequence is TGTGCCAGCAGCCCCGGGACACGGGTAACTGAAGCTTTCTTT. It is translated as CASSPGTRVTEAFF.